Included here is one T cell receptor beta chain sequence, with context. This specimen comes from a study of blood T cell repertoires in COVID-19. Study-wide context: Sites in the United States, Italy and Spain provided acute and convalescent COVID-19 samples. Nucleic acid was either cDNA or gDNA, and it came from T cells, B-cell-depleted T cells, or PBMCs.

Losses at the gene ends were 8 bases for V and 4 bases for J; bases not matched to a gene: 3. Germline V gene sequence: CDR1 MNHEY, CDR2 SVGAGI. This CDR3 is 14 amino acids long. Original handling: For nucleated cells, counts were estimated from reference gene primer amplification. The assay was immunoSEQ multiplex PCR, and TCRdb's table has in-frame clones only and misses some. The V and J calls and clone size come from that table; D and trimming were worked out from the DNA. The data show approximately 24,000 clones, approximately 94% seen once. This clonotype was sampled from a woman in her fifties or sixties with active COVID-19. V is TRBV6-5 and J is TRBJ2-5; 14 bases line up with TRBD2. The specimen was peripheral blood. CDR3 in amino acids: CASVTSGGGETQYF. The DNA of the CDR3 is TGTGCCAGCGTGACTAGCGGGGGGGGAGAGACCCAGTACTTC.